A selection of T cell receptor beta chains follows, all from one sample in a study of vaccination effects on CD4 cells after COVID-19. The repertoire was sequenced with immunoSEQ multiplex PCR; TCRdb's copy has only in-frame clones and lacks some. The sample includes 70,000 or so clones, roughly 80% of them seen just once. Their target antigens are unknown. This specimen consisted of CD4+ T cells from PBMCs cultured without peptide, obtained before COVID-19 vaccination. Every receptor here comes from a human donor who received a COVID-19 vaccine. Both conserved end residues are part of each CDR3. Fields, in order: V gene, J gene, D gene, clone size, CDR3 length, CDR3 DNA, CDR3 protein. D genes are given only for firm matches. The listing skips clone size in some rows; elsewhere it reads once, few, many or a size class.

TRBV9,TRBJ2-2,TRBD2,NA,17,TGTGCCAGCAGCGCGACTTCTAGCGGGGTGAACACCGGGGAGCTGTTTTTT,CASSATSSGVNTGELFF
TRBV3-1/TRBV3-2,TRBJ2-3,NA,NA,14,TGTGCCAGCAGCCAAGTACGGGCCCCAGATACGCAGTATTTT,CASSQVRAPDTQYF
TRBV7-3,TRBJ2-1,TRBD1,NA,13,TGTGCCAGCAGCAGACAGGGGTCGGATGAGCAGTTCTTC,CASSRQGSDEQFF
TRBV7-2,TRBJ1-6,NA,NA,13,TGTGCCAGCAGGGCCACAGGGCCCTCACCCCTCCACTTT,CASRATGPSPLHF
TRBV4-1,TRBJ2-2,NA,NA,17,TGCGCCAGCAGCCAAGTTCCTCAGGGCGCGAACACCGGGGAGCTGTTTTTT,CASSQVPQGANTGELFF
TRBV2,TRBJ1-2,TRBD1,few,14,TGTGCCAGCAGAGCAGGACAGGGGAACTATGGCTACACCTTC,CASRAGQGNYGYTF
TRBV9,TRBJ2-2,TRBD1,few,16,TGTGCCAGCAGCAGATGGGACAGGTCGAACACCGGGGAGCTGTTTTTT,CASSRWDRSNTGELFF
TRBV5-6,TRBJ1-4,TRBD1,NA,16,TGTGCCAGCAGCTTCGGGACAGGGGGCGCTGGAGGAAAACTGTTTTTT,CASSFGTGGAGGKLFF
TRBV6-2/TRBV6-3,TRBJ2-1,TRBD2,NA,16,TGTGCCAGCAGCTCACCGGGGCGGGGGGGCCTTAATGAGCAGTTCTTC,CASSSPGRGGLNEQFF
TRBV3-1/TRBV3-2,TRBJ1-4,NA,once,13,TGTGCCAGCAGCCGGGACTCCACAGAAAAACTGTTTTTT,CASSRDSTEKLFF
TRBV6-6,TRBJ1-6,NA,few,13,TGTGCCAGCAGTTACTCCCAGAATTCACCCCTCCACTTT,CASSYSQNSPLHF
TRBV5-1,TRBJ2-2,NA,NA,16,TGCGCCAGCAGCTTGGGCGGGGCCCCTCTTGTCCGGGAGCTGTTTTTT,CASSLGGAPLVRELFF
TRBV19,TRBJ2-2,NA,NA,15,TGTGCCAGTAGTATGGGAAGGGGGGGCACCGGGGAGCTGTTTTTT,CASSMGRGGTGELFF
TRBV5-5,TRBJ1-6,NA,once,15,TGTGCCAGCAGCTTGGTATCAGGGTTCAAATCACCCCTCCACTTT,CASSLVSGFKSPLHF
TRBV5-5,TRBJ1-3,NA,NA,15,TGTGCCAGCAGCTTGGTCGGCGCCGAAGGAAACACCATATATTTT,CASSLVGAEGNTIYF